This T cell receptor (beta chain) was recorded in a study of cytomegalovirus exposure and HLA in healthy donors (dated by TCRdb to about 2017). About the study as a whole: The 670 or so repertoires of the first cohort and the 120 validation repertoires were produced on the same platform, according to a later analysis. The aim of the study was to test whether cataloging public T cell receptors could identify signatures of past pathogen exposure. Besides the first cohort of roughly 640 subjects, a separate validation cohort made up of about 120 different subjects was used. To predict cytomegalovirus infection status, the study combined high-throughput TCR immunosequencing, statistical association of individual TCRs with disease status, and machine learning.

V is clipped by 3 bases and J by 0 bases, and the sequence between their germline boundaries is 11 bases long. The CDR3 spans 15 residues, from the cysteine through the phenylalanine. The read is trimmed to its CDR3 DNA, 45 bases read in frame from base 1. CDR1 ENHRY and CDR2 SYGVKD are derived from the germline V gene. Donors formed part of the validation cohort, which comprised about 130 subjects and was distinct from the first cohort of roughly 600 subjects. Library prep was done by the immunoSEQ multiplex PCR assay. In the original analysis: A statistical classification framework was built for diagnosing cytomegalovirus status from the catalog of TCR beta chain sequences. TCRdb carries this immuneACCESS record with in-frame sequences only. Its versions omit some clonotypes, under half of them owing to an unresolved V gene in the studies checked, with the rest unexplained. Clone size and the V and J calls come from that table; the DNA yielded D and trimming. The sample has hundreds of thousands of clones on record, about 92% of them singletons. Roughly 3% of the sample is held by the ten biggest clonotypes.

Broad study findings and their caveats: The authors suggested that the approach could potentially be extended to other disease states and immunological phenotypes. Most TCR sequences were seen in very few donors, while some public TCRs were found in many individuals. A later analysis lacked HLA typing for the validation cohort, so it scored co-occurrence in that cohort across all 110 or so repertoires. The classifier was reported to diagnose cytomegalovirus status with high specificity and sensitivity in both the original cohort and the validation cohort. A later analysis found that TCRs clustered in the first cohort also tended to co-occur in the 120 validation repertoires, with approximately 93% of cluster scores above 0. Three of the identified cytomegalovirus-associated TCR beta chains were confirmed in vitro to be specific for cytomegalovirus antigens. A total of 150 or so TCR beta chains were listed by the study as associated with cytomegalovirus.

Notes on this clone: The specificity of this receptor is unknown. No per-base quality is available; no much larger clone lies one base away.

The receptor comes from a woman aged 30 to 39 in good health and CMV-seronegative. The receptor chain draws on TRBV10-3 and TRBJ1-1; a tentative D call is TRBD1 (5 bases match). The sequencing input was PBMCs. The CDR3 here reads CAISESQGMNTEAFF. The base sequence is TGTGCCATCAGTGAATCCCAGGGCATGAACACTGAAGCTTTCTTT.